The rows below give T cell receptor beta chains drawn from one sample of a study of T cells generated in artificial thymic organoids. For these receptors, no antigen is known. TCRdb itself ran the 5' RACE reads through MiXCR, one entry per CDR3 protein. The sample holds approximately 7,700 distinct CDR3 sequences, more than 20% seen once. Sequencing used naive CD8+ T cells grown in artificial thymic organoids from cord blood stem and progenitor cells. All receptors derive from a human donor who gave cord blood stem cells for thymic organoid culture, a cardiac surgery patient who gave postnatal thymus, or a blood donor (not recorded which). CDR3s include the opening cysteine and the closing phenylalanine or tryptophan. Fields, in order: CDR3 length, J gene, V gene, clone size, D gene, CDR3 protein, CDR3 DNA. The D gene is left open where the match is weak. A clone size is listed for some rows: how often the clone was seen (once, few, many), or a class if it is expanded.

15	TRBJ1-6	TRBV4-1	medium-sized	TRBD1	CASSLRQGANSPLHF	TGCGCCAGCAGCCTCAGACAGGGGGCGAATTCACCCCTCCACTTT
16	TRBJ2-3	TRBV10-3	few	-	CASTTCALGSTDTQYF	TGTGCATCAACCACCTGCGCACTAGGGAGCACAGATACGCAGTATTTT
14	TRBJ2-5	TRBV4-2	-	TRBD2	CASSPCGREETQYF	TGTGCCAGCAGTCCATGCGGGAGGGAAGAGACCCAGTACTTC
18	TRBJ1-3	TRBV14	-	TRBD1	CASSHPGTGPFSGNTIYF	TGTGCCAGCAGCCATCCCGGGACAGGGCCTTTCTCTGGAAACACCATATATTTT
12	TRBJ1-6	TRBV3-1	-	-	CASSQGDSPLHF	TGTGCCAGCAGCCAAGGGGATTCACCCCTCCACTTT
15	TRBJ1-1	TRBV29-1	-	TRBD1	CSVEVGGTGNTEAFF	TGCAGCGTTGAAGTTGGGGGGACAGGGAACACTGAAGCTTTCTTT
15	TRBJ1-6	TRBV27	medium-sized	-	CASSPQLDRGSPLHF	TGTGCCAGCAGTCCTCAATTGGACAGAGGATCACCCCTCCACTTT
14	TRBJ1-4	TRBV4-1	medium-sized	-	CASSQRCLRGKLFF	TGCGCCAGCAGCCAAAGGTGTTTAAGGGGAAAACTGTTTTTT
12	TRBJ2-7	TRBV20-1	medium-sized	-	CSASGHPYEQYF	TGCAGTGCTTCGGGACACCCCTACGAGCAGTACTTC
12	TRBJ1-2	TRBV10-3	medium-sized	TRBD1	CAIKDRGHGYTF	TGTGCCATCAAGGACAGGGGGCACGGCTACACCTTC
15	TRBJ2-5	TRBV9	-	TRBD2	CTSSVGRGGRETQYF	TGTACCAGCAGCGTAGGGCGGGGGGGCCGGGAGACCCAGTACTTC
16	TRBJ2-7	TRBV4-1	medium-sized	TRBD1	CASSPKSRTGAYEQYF	TGCGCCAGCAGCCCCAAGTCCCGGACAGGCGCCTACGAGCAGTACTTC
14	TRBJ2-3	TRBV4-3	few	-	CASSQEPRTDTQYF	TGCGCCAGCAGCCAGGAACCCCGCACAGATACGCAGTATTTT
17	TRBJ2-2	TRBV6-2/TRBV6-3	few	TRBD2	CASSQTSGGPNTGELFF	TGTGCCAGCAGTCAGACTAGCGGGGGCCCTAACACCGGGGAGCTGTTTTTT
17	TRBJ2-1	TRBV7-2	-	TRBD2	CASSDRTGGGYYNEQFF	TGTGCCAGCAGCGACAGGACTGGCGGGGGGTACTACAATGAGCAGTTCTTC
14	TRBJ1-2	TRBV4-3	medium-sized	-	CASSQVAANYGYTF	TGCGCCAGCAGCCAAGTAGCAGCTAACTATGGCTACACCTTC
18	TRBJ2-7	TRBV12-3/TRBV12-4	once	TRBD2	CASSLARTSGGSSYEQYF	TGTGCCAGCAGTTTAGCCCGGACTAGCGGGGGGAGCTCCTACGAGCAGTACTTC
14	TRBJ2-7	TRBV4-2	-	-	CASSQAWRFYEQYF	TGTGCCAGCAGCCAGGCTTGGCGGTTCTACGAGCAGTACTTC
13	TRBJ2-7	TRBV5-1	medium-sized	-	CASSRQPSYEQYF	TGCGCCAGCAGCCGGCAGCCCTCCTACGAGCAGTACTTC
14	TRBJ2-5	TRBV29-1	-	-	CSVVGGPLQETQYF	TGCAGCGTTGTGGGGGGGCCCCTCCAAGAGACCCAGTACTTC
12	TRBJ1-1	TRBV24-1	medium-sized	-	CATSDVSSEAFF	TGTGCCACCAGTGATGTCAGCAGTGAAGCTTTCTTT
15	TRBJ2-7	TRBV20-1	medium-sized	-	CSARDPSIWPYEQYF	TGCAGTGCTAGAGATCCCTCTATATGGCCCTACGAGCAGTACTTC
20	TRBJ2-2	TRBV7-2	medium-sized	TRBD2	CASSLAGLAGGYRNTGELFF	TGTGCCAGCAGCTTAGCGGGTTTAGCGGGGGGGTATAGGAACACCGGGGAGCTGTTTTTT
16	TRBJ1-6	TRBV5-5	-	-	CASSHRGGLVNSPLHF	TGTGCCAGCAGCCACAGAGGGGGGCTTGTTAATTCACCCCTCCACTTT
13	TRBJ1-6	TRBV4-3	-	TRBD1	CASSPRTGGPLHF	TGCGCCAGCAGCCCGAGGACAGGGGGGCCCCTCCACTTT
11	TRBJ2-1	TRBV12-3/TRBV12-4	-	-	CASSDRNEQFF	TGTGCCAGCAGCGACCGCAATGAGCAGTTCTTC
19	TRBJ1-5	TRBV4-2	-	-	CASSQALSPWQGVYQPQHF	TGTGCCAGCAGCCAAGCCCTATCCCCGTGGCAGGGCGTCTATCAGCCCCAGCATTTT
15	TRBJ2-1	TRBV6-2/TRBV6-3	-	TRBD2	CASSRGLAAYNEQFF	TGTGCCAGCAGTCGGGGACTAGCCGCCTACAATGAGCAGTTCTTC
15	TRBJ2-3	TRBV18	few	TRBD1	CASPPPGQGTDTQYF	TGTGCCAGCCCACCACCGGGACAGGGTACAGATACGCAGTATTTT
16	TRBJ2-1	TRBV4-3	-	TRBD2	CASSQLTSGNYNEQFF	TGCGCCAGCAGCCAGCTGACTAGCGGGAATTACAATGAGCAGTTCTTC
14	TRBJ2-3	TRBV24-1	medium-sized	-	CATSDPTGTDTQYF	TGTGCCACCAGTGATCCGACTGGCACAGATACGCAGTATTTT
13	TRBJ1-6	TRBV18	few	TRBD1	CASARDRGPPLHF	TGTGCCAGCGCTAGAGACAGGGGGCCACCCCTCCACTTT
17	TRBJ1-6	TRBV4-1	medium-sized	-	CASSQGERGTYNSPLHF	TGCGCCAGCAGCCAAGGAGAACGGGGCACCTATAATTCACCCCTCCACTTT
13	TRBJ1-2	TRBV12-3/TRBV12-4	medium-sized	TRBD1	CASSLTGYHGYTF	TGTGCCAGCAGTTTGACAGGGTATCATGGCTACACCTTC
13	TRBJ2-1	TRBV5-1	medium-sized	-	CASSLESPDEQFF	TGCGCCAGCAGCTTAGAAAGTCCCGATGAGCAGTTCTTC
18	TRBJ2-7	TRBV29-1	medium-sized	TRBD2	CSVVGDRVKTSGSYEQYF	TGCAGCGTTGTGGGTGACAGGGTAAAGACTAGCGGGTCCTACGAGCAGTACTTC
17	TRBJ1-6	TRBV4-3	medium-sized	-	CASSQDLVGTPNSPLHF	TGCGCCAGCAGCCAAGATTTAGTCGGGACCCCGAATTCACCCCTCCACTTT
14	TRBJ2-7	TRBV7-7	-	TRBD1	CASSAGQGNYEQYF	TGTGCTAGCAGCGCCGGACAGGGAAACTACGAGCAGTACTTC
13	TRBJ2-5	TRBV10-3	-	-	CAISAKGSETQYF	TGTGCCATCAGCGCTAAAGGGAGCGAGACCCAGTACTTC
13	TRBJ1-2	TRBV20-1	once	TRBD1	CSARTGDNYGYTF	TGCAGTGCGAGGACAGGGGATAACTATGGCTACACCTTC
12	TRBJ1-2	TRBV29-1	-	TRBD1	CSVGQGGYGYTF	TGCAGCGTCGGACAGGGGGGCTATGGCTACACCTTC
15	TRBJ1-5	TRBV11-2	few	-	CASSRYAGLNQPQHF	TGTGCCAGCAGCCGCTACGCGGGCCTTAATCAGCCCCAGCATTTT
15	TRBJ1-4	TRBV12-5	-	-	CASGWGQATNEKLFF	TGTGCTAGTGGTTGGGGGCAAGCAACTAATGAAAAACTGTTTTTT
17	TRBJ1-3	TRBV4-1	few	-	CASSQGPRQSSGNTIYF	TGCGCCAGCAGCCAAGGCCCCCGACAGAGCTCTGGAAACACCATATATTTT
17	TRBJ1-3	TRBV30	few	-	CAWSVPHYEGSGNTIYF	TGTGCCTGGAGTGTACCTCACTACGAGGGCTCTGGAAACACCATATATTTT
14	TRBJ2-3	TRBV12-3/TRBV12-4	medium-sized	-	CASSLEGGTDTQYF	TGTGCCAGCAGTTTGGAGGGGGGGACAGATACGCAGTATTTT
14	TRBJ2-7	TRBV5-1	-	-	CASSGSLGYREQYF	TGCGCCAGCAGTGGGTCGTTAGGCTATCGGGAGCAGTACTTC
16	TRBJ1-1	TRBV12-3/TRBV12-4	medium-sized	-	CASSLGETRRNTEAFF	TGTGCCAGCAGTTTAGGGGAGACGAGGAGGAACACTGAAGCTTTCTTT
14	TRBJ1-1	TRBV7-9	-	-	CASSYRWANTEAFF	TGTGCCAGCAGCTATAGGTGGGCAAACACTGAAGCTTTCTTT
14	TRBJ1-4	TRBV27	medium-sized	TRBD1	CASSLWAGGEKLFF	TGTGCCAGCAGTTTATGGGCAGGGGGTGAAAAACTGTTTTTT
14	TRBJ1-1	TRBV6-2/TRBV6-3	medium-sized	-	CASNPTEFDTEAFF	TGTGCCAGCAACCCGACAGAATTCGACACTGAAGCTTTCTTT
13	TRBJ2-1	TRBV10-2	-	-	CASKQGVGNEQFF	TGCGCCAGCAAACAGGGAGTCGGGAATGAGCAGTTCTTC
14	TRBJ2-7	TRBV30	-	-	CAWSSGGLTYEQYF	TGTGCCTGGAGTTCGGGGGGCCTAACCTACGAGCAGTACTTC
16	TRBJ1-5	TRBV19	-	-	CASGFLWTVSNQPQHF	TGTGCCAGTGGGTTTCTGTGGACAGTGAGCAATCAGCCCCAGCATTTT
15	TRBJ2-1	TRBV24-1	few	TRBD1	CATAGAGGGYNEQFF	TGTGCCACCGCCGGGGCAGGGGGCGGATACAATGAGCAGTTCTTC